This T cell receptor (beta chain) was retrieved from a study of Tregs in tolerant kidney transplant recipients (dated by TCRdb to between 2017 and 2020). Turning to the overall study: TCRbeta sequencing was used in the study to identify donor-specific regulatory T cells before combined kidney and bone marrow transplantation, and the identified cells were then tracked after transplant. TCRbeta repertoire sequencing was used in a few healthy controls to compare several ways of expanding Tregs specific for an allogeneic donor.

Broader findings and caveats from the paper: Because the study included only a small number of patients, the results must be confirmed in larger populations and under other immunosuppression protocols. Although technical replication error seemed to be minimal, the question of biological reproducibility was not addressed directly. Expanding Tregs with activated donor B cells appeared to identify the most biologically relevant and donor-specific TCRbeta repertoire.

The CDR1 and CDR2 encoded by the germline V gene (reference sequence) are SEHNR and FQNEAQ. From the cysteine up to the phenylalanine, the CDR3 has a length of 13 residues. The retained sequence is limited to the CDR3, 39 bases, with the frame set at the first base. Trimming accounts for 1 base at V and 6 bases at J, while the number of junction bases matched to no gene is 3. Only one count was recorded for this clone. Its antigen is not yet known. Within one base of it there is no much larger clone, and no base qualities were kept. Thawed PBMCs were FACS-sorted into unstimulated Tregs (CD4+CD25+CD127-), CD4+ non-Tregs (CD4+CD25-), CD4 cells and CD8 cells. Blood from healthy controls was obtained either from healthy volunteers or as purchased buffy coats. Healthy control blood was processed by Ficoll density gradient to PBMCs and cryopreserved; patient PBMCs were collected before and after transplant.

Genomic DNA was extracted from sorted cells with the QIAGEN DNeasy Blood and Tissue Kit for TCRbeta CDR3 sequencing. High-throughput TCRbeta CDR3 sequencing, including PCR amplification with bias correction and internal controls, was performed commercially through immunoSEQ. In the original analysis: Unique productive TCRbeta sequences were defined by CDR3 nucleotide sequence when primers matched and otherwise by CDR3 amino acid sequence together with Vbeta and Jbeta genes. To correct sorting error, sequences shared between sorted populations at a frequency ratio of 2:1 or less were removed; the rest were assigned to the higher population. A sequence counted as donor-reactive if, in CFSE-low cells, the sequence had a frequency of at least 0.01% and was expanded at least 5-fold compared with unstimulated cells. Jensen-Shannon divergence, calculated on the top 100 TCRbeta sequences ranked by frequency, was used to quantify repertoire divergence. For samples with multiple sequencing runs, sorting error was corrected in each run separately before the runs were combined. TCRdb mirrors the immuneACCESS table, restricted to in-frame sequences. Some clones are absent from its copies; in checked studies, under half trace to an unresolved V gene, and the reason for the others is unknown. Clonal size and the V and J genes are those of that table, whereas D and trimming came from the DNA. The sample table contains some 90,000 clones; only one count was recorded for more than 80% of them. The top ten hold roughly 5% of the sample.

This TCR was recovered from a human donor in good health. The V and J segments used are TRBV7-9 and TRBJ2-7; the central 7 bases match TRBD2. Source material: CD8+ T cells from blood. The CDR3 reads CASSLESGGEQYF. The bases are TGTGCCAGCAGCTTAGAATCGGGGGGCGAGCAGTACTTC.